The source of this T cell receptor beta chain is a study of vaccination and CD4 T cells after COVID-19. Overall study context: Every participant was given two doses of BNT162b2 or mRNA-1273 vaccine.

Treatment given: approximately 9-day PBMC culture with coronavirus spike peptide pools or control peptides (ViraFEST assay). At the Johns Hopkins FTIC core, DNA taken from cultured CD4+ T cells was sequenced by way of the Oncomine TCR Beta short-read assay. TCRdb processed the PCR reads anew with MiXCR; each CDR3 protein has one entry. The top ten hold approximately 21% of the sample, which has roughly 8,700 distinct CDR3 sequences, around 23% seen once. V shed 5 bases and J shed 1 base, with 11 bases lying between them. The CDR3 is 14 residues long. Germline CDR1 SNHLY, CDR2 FYNNEI. Comments on this clonotype: The antigen remains undetermined.

This TCR was sampled from a human donor with COVID-19. The V and J genes are TRBV2 and TRBJ1-1, with D unclear. Sequenced: cultured CD4+ T cells from blood. The CDR3 coding sequence is TGTGCCAGCAGTAACTTTGAGAAGAACACTGAAGCTTTCTTT. It yields the protein CASSNFEKNTEAFF.